The T cell receptor (beta chain) under discussion was sequenced for a study of vaccination and CD4 T cells after COVID-19. Across the study: The study enrolled six male and four female convalescents, two of whom were Hispanic.

Treatment described: roughly 10-day PBMC culture with coronavirus spike peptide pools or control peptides (ViraFEST assay). First, ViraFEST expanded antigen-specific T cells with peptide pools, and next it sequenced the TCRs. Study findings and constraints: The authors identified 304 of 307 vaccine-specific clones in convalescent patients as spike mono-reactive.

As to this clonotype: Its antigen is unknown.

This CDR3 has 14 residues. V lost 2 bases, J lost 1 base, and 8 bases lay in between. CDR1 is LNHDA, CDR2 SQIVND, per germline (reference sequence). Sequencing of cultured CD4+ T cell DNA used the Oncomine TCR Beta short-read assay. TCRdb ran MiXCR on the PCR reads and lists one entry per CDR3 protein. The sample consists of 15,000 to 25,000 distinct CDR3 sequences, 55% to 70% of them appearing once. The origin of this receptor is a human donor who had recovered from COVID-19. This rearrangement joins TRBV19 to TRBJ1-1; a possible D gene is TRBD1 (6 bases). Here the sequenced sample was CD4+ T cells from blood, cultured in vitro, taken after SARS-CoV-2 vaccination. This chain's CDR3 is CASSIRGQNTEAFF. CDR3 sequence (DNA): TGTGCCAGTAGTATACGGGGGCAGAACACTGAAGCTTTCTTT.